This T cell receptor beta chain was retrieved from a study of technical replicates of blood from a few donors. This table comes from immunoSEQ multiplex PCR, and its TCRdb copy is limited to in-frame clones, with some not included. The data hold some 93,000 clones, with roughly 96% observed a single time. The CDR3 sequence is 15 residues long. Germline V gene data show CDR1 as SGDLS and CDR2 as YYNGEE. V lost 0 bases and J lost 1; bases outside the gene matches: 1. Sequences were obtained from T cells isolated from PBMCs. The clonotype originates from a human donor in good health. The chain uses TRBV9 and TRBJ1-1, with 9 bases lining up with TRBD1. The DNA of the CDR3 is TGTGCCAGCAGCGTAGAGGGACAGGGGAACACTGAAGCTTTCTTT. This encodes CASSVEGQGNTEAFF.